These 9 T cell receptor beta chains were all obtained from the same sample, sequenced in a study of early T cells in non-severe SARS-CoV-2 infection. TCRdb recomputed calls from the 5' RACE reads with MiXCR, one row per CDR3 protein. The table records tens of thousands of distinct CDR3 sequences, 5.4% of them present only once. Specimen: whole blood. The origin of the receptors is an adult who was a healthcare worker with PCR-confirmed SARS-CoV-2 infection or an uninfected control (not recorded which).

The sample holds many counts of this clonotype. CDR3 sequence (DNA): TGCAGTGCTCCCAATCGACTAGCGGGAGTAGGAGAGACCCAGTACTTC. Protein sequence: CSAPNRLAGVGETQYF. The chain carries TRBV20-1 and TRBJ2-5; 12 nucleotides line up with TRBD2. The CDR3 covers 16 residues. The germline gives CDR1 DFQATT, CDR2 SNEGSKA (reference sequence). V lost 5 bases, J lost 4 bases, and 11 bases stayed unmatched.

This clonotype was counted between two and nine times. The chain carries TRBV27 and TRBJ2-7; 9 bases fit TRBD1. The CDR3 consists of 12 residues. The V gene end was trimmed by 10 bases and the J gene end by 2 bases; junction bases not matched to a gene: 3. Germline V gives CDR1 MNHEY, CDR2 SMNVEV (reference sequence). As DNA, the CDR3 is TGTGCCACACAGGGGGCAGCCTACGAGCAGTACTTC. This encodes CATQGAAYEQYF.

At least ten counts were recorded for this clonotype. The gene calls are TRBV28 and TRBJ2-7, with 9 bases that match TRBD1. Trimming cost V 7 bases and J 5 bases; bases outside gene matches: 9. CDR1 is MDHEN, CDR2 SYDVKM, per germline. This CDR3 contains 14 residues. CDR3 bases: TGTGCCAGCAAGACAGGGGGTTTTTGGAACGAGCAGTACTTC. This translates into CASKTGGFWNEQYF.

This clonotype was found many times. The chain couples TRBV5-5 to TRBJ2-7; 9 bases align to TRBD1. Trimming cost V 4 bases and J 6 bases; bases outside gene matches: 8. Germline V gene lookup returns CDR1 SGHKS and CDR2 YYEKEE (reference sequence). The CDR3 length is 14 residues. The CDR3 loop is CASSPPQGAIEQYF. Written as DNA, the CDR3 is TGTGCCAGCAGCCCCCCACAGGGGGCTATCGAGCAGTACTTC.

This clonotype appeared a few times. The rearrangement links TRBV4-3 to TRBJ2-5; D gene uncertain. The CDR3 runs to 16 residues. Germline lookup yields CDR1 LGHNA and CDR2 YSLEER. Trimming stripped 0 bases from V and 3 bases from J, with 14 bases between. CDR3: CASSQDIPGREETQYF. CDR3 DNA sequence: TGCGCCAGCAGCCAAGATATCCCGGGTCGGGAAGAGACCCAGTACTTC.

This clonotype was counted ten times or more. The V call is TRBV28, the J call TRBJ2-7, with unresolved D. Between the trimmed V and J ends, which lost 6 bases and 3 bases, there was a span of 18 bases. CDR3 length: 15 amino acids. Per the germline V gene, CDR1 is MDHEN and CDR2 is SYDVKM. Here the CDR3 reads CASRLQTASDYEQYF. The DNA for the CDR3 is TGTGCCAGCAGACTTCAAACAGCCTCCGACTACGAGCAGTACTTC.

This chain links TRBV6-2 or TRBV6-3 with TRBJ2-5; tentative D call: TRBD2 (5 bases). The V and J ends lost 0 bases and 5 bases respectively, with 7 bases between them. The CDR3 is 13 amino acids. CDR1 and CDR2 (germline): MNHEY, SVGEGT. The CDR3 sequence is CASSYSWEETQYF. CDR3 nucleotides: TGTGCCAGCAGTTACTCATGGGAGGAGACCCAGTACTTC.

This clonotype appeared many times. The V and J genes are TRBV15 and TRBJ2-1; D is ambiguous. In germline, CDR1 is LNHNV, CDR2 YYDKDF (reference sequence). The CDR3 runs 15 residues. V lost 0 bases and J 8 bases, leaving 14 bases between the germline ends. CDR3 coding DNA: TGTGCCACCAGCAGAGATCGAAGGCAGTTCGATGAGCAGTTCTTC. Translated, it gives CATSRDRRQFDEQFF. Full variable domain (missing parts from reference TRBV15 and TRBJ2-1): DAMVIQNPRYQVTQFGKPVTLSCSQTLNHNVMYWYQQKSSQAPKLLFHYYDKDFNNEADTPDNFQSRRPNTSFCFLDIRSPGLGDTAMYLCATSRDRRQFDEQFFGPGTRLTVL.

CDR3 in amino acids: CSAPRTSGRSYNEQFF. CDR3 coding DNA: TGCAGTGCTCCCCGGACTAGCGGGAGGTCATACAATGAGCAGTTCTTC. V gene TRBV20-1 combines with J gene TRBJ2-1; TRBD2 agrees at 14 bases. Trimming took 5 bases from V and 4 from J; bases not matched to a gene: 7. Germline V lookup: CDR1 DFQATT, CDR2 SNEGSKA (reference sequence). The CDR3 loop spans 16 amino acids.